The clone carrying this T cell receptor (beta chain) appeared a few times. CDR1 is MNHEY, CDR2 SMNVEV, per germline (reference sequence). CDR3 length equals 14 residues. V trimming: 5 bases; J trimming: 15 bases; junction bases outside the gene matches: 9. The sample originates from a study of T cells in Graves' hyperthyroidism and ophthalmopathy. Study as a whole: At the time of initial diagnosis and before any treatment, peripheral blood was collected.

RNA transcripts provided the source from which TCR beta CDR3 regions were amplified. Carried out on the TCR CDR3, a first-round RT-PCR used the HTBI primer set. TCRdb re-called the multiplex PCR reads through MiXCR, storing one row per CDR3 protein. Of about 250,000 distinct CDR3 sequences listed, over 20% are singletons. The clonotype originates from a man aged 30 to 39 with Graves' ophthalmopathy. This chain joins TRBV27 and TRBJ2-1; 14 bases are a match to TRBD2. Sequencing input: blood. CDR3 DNA sequence: TGTGCCAGCAGTGGCCGACTAGCGGGAGGGCCACCGTTCTTC. This encodes CASSGRLAGGPPFF.